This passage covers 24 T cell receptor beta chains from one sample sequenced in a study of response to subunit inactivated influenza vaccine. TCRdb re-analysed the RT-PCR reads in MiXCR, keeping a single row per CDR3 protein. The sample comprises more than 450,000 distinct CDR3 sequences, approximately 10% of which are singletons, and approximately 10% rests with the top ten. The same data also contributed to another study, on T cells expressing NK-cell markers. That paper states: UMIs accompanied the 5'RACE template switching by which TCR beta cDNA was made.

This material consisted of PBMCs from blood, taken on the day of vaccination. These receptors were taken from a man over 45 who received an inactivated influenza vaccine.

In DNA, the CDR3 is TGTGCCAGCACCAACTTGGGCGGGGGGGCCCATGAGCAGTTCTTC. Its translation: CASTNLGGGAHEQFF. The rearrangement joins TRBV6-1 to TRBJ2-1, with 9 bases aligning to TRBD2. The ends lost 7 bases at V and 8 bases at J; junction bases unmatched: 12. Germline V CDR1 and CDR2: MNHNS, SASEGT. CDR3 size: 15 residues.

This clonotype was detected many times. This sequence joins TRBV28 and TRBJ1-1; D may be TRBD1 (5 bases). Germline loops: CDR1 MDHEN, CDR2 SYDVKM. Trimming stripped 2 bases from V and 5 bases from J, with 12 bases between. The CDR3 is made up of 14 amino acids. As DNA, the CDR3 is TGTGCCAGCAGTTTAATGCGGGGGGGAACTGAAGCTTTCTTT. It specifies CASSLMRGGTEAFF.

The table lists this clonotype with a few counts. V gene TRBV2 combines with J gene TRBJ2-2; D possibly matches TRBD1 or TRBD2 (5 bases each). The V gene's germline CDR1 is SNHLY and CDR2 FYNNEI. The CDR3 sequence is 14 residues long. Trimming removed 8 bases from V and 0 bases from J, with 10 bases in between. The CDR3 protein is CASRDGPNTGELFF. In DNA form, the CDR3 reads TGTGCCAGCCGGGACGGTCCGAACACCGGGGAGCTGTTTTTT.

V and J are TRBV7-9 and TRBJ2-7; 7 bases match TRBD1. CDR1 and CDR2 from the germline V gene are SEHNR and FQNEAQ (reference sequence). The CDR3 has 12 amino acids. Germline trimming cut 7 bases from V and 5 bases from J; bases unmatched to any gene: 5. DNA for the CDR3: TGTGCCAGCACCCTGACAGGGAACGAGCAGTACTTC. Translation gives CASTLTGNEQYF.

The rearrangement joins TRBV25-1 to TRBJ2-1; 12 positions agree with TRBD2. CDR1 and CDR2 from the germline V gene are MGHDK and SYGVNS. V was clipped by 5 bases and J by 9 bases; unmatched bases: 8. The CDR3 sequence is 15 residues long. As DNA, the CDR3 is TGTGCCAGCAGTATCCAGACTAGCGGGGGTTTTGAGCAGTTCTTC. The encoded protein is CASSIQTSGGFEQFF.

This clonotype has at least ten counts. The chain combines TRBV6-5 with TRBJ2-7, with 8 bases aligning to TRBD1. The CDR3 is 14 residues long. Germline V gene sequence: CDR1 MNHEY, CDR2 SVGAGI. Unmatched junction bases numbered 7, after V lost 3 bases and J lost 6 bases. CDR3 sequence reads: CASSYGQGRREQYF. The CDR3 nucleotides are TGTGCCAGCAGTTATGGACAGGGAAGGCGCGAGCAGTACTTC.

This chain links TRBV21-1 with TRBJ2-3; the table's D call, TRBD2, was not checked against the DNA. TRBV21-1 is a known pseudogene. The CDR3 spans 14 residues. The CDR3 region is CAIKGLAEADTQYF. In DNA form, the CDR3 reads TGTGCCATTAAGGGACTAGCTGAAGCAGATACGCAGTATTTT.

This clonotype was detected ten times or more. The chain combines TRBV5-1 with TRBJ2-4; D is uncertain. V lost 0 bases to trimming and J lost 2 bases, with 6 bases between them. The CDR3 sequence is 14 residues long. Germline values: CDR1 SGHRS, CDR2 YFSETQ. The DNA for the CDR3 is TGCGCCAGCAGCTTGGGCAGCTCCAAAAACATTCAGTACTTC. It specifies CASSLGSSKNIQYF.

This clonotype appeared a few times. CDR3 nucleotide sequence: TGCGCCAGCAGCTTGGATTCCACTAGCGGGGGCTACGAGCAGTACTTC. It translates to CASSLDSTSGGYEQYF. This chain uses TRBV5-1 with TRBJ2-7; 11 positions agree with TRBD2. This CDR3 region has 16 residues. The V segment lost 0 bases and the J segment 3 bases; nucleotides outside the gene matches: 5. CDR1 and CDR2 (germline): SGHRS, YFSETQ.

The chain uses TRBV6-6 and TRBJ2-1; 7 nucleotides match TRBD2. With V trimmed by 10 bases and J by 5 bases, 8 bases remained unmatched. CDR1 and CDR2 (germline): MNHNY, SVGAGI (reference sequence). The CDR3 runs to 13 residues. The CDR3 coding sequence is TGTGCCACGGGAGGACGGGGGAACAATGAGCAGTTCTTC. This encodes CATGGRGNNEQFF.

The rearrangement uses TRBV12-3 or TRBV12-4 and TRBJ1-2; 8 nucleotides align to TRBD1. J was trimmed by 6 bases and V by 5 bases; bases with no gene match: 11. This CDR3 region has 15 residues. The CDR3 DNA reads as TGTGCCAGCAGTCCGGTTCGGACAGGGTTTCATGGCTACACCTTC. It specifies CASSPVRTGFHGYTF.

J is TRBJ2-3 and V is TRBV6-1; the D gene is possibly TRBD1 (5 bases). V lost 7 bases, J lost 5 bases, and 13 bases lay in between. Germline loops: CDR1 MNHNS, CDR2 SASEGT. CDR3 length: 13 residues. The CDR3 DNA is TGTGCCAGCATGCCAGGGTTTATAGATACGCAGTATTTT. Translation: CASMPGFIDTQYF.

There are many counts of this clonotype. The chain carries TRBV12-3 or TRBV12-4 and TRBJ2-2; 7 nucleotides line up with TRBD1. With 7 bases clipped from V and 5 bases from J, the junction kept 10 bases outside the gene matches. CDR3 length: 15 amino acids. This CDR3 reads CASTRQGFRTGELFF. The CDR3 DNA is TGTGCCAGCACAAGACAGGGATTCAGAACCGGGGAGCTGTTTTTT.

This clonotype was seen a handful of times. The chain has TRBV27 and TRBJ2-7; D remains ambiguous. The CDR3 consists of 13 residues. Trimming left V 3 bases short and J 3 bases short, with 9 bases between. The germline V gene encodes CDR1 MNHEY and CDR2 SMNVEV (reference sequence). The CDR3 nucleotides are TGTGCCAGCAGTTTTTTTCAGAGCTACGAGCAGTACTTC. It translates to CASSFFQSYEQYF.

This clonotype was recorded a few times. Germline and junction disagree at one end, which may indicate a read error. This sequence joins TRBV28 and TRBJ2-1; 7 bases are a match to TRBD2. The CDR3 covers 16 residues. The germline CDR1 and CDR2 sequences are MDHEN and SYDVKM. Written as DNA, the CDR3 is TGTGCCAGGAACCCGACTAGCTCCTTCTCCCACAATGAGCAGTTCTTC. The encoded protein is CARNPTSSFSHNEQFF.

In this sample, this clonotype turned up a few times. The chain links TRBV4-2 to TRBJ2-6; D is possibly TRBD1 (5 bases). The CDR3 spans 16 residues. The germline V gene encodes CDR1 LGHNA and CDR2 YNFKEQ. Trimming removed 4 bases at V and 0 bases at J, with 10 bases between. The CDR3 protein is CASSPGHSSGANVLTF. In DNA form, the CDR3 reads TGTGCCAGCAGCCCAGGGCATTCCTCTGGGGCCAACGTCCTGACTTTC.

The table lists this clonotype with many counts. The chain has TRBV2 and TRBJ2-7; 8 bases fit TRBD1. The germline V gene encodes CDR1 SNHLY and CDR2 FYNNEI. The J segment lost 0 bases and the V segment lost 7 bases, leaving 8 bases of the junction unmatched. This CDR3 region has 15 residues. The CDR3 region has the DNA TGTGCCAGCACTTACCCGGGACAGGTCTCCTACGAGCAGTACTTC. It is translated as CASTYPGQVSYEQYF. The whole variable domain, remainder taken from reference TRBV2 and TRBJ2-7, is EPEVTQTPSHQVTQMGQEVILRCVPISNHLYFYWYRQILGQKVEFLVSFYNNEISEKSEIFDDQFSVERPDGSNFTLKIRSTKLEDSAMYFCASTYPGQVSYEQYFGPGTRLTVT.

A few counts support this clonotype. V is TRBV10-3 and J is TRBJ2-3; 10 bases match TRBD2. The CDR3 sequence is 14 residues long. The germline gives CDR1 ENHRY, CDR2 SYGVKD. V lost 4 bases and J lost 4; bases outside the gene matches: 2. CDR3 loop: CAISASGSPDTQYF. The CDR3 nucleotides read TGTGCCATCAGTGCTAGCGGGAGTCCAGATACGCAGTATTTT.

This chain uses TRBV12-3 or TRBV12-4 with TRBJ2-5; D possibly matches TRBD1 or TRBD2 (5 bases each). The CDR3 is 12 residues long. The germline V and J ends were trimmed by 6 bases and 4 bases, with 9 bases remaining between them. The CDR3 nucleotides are TGTGCCAGCAGCAGGGAGAGAGAGACCCAGTACTTC. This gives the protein CASSRERETQYF.

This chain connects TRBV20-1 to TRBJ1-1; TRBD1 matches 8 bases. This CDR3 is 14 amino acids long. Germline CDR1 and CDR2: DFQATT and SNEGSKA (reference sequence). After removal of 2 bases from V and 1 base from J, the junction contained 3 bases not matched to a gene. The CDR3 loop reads CSARRQGQNTEAFF. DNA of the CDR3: TGCAGTGCTAGAAGACAGGGGCAGAACACTGAAGCTTTCTTT.

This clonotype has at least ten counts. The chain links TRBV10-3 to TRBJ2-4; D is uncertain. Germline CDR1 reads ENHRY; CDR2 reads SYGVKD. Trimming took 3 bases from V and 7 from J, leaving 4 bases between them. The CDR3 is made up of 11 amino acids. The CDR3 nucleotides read TGTGCCATCAGTGACGGGAACATTCAGTACTTC. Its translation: CAISDGNIQYF.

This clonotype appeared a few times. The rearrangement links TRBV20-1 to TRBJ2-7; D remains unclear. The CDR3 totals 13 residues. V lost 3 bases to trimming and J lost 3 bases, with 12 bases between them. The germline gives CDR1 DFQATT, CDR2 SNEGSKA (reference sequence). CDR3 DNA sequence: TGCAGTGCTAGTTGGCTCCCCAACTACGAGCAGTACTTC. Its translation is CSASWLPNYEQYF.

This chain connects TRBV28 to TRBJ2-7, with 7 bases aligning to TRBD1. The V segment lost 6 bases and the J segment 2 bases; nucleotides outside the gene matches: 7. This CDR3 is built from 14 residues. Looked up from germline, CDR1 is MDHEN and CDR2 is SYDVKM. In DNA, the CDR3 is TGTGCCAGCAGAAGGACAGGATCCGCCTACGAGCAGTACTTC. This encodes CASRRTGSAYEQYF.

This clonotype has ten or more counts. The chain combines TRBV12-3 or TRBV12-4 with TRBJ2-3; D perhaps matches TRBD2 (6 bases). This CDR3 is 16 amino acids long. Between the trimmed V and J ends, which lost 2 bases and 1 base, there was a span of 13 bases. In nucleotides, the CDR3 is TGTGCCAGCAGTTTAAGTTTAGCGGCGGGCACAGATACGCAGTATTTT. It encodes CASSLSLAAGTDTQYF.